These T cell receptor beta chains were read from a single sample in a study of T cell repertoires in cytomegalovirus infection. The antigens for these receptors are not known. TCRdb fed the reads into MiXCR, producing one record per CDR3 protein. The data show a few hundred thousand distinct CDR3 sequences, about 35% seen once. The sample was cultured PBMCs, taken from culture after CMV antigen stimulation. These receptors were collected from a human donor in good health (CMV status not recorded). Some clones in this sample may be carry-over from other donors' samples. Each CDR3 is given with its conserved first and last residue. The order of the fields is D gene, V gene, J gene, CDR3 protein. D genes are given only for firm matches.

D: TRBD1
V: TRBV6-1
J: TRBJ1-1
CDR3: CASLQGGGTEAFF

D: .
V: TRBV5-6
J: TRBJ1-2
CDR3: CASSLDLGGLGYTF

D: .
V: TRBV20-1
J: TRBJ2-3
CDR3: CSASGSTTDTQYF

D: TRBD2
V: TRBV7-2
J: TRBJ2-7
CDR3: CASSPSWGREGSYEQYF

D: TRBD2
V: TRBV19
J: TRBJ2-6
CDR3: CASTSSGRKGGANVLTF

D: .
V: TRBV7-2
J: TRBJ2-3
CDR3: CASSYVPGAVFADTQYF

D: TRBD2
V: TRBV6-5
J: TRBJ2-1
CDR3: CASSFHPGLAAKEQFF

D: TRBD1
V: TRBV7-3
J: TRBJ1-2
CDR3: CASSPHPWDRQYNYGYTF

D: .
V: TRBV25-1
J: TRBJ1-5
CDR3: CASSEAGTAQPQHF

D: TRBD1
V: TRBV6-6
J: TRBJ2-3
CDR3: CASSFGQGADTQYF

D: .
V: TRBV7-2
J: TRBJ1-4
CDR3: CASSPSRRDEKLFF

D: TRBD2
V: TRBV4-1
J: TRBJ2-7
CDR3: CASSRLAGGPYEQYF

D: .
V: TRBV5-4
J: TRBJ2-2
CDR3: CASSAALRGTNTGELFF

D: TRBD2
V: TRBV7-2
J: TRBJ2-1
CDR3: CASSSLAVYNEQFF

D: TRBD2
V: TRBV24-1
J: TRBJ2-1
CDR3: CATSDGSGRPNNEQFF

D: .
V: TRBV7-2
J: TRBJ2-2
CDR3: CASSLRPRPTGELFF

D: TRBD1
V: TRBV10-3
J: TRBJ1-2
CDR3: CAISEGQGVRYTF

D: TRBD1
V: TRBV6-8
J: TRBJ2-2
CDR3: CASSYSEDRSNTGELFF

D: TRBD2
V: TRBV5-8
J: TRBJ2-3
CDR3: CAREGLARTDTQYF

D: .
V: TRBV6-1
J: TRBJ2-6
CDR3: CASLRPSGANVLTF

D: TRBD1
V: TRBV20-1
J: TRBJ1-1
CDR3: CSTPGQGASEAFF

D: .
V: TRBV2
J: TRBJ1-1
CDR3: CASRKTFNTEAFF

D: .
V: TRBV7-6
J: TRBJ1-5
CDR3: CASSLGVWRSNQPQHF

D: .
V: TRBV12-3/TRBV12-4
J: TRBJ2-3
CDR3: CASSPVVADTQYF

D: .
V: TRBV7-2
J: TRBJ2-7
CDR3: CASSLETLGKQYF

D: .
V: TRBV7-9
J: TRBJ2-1
CDR3: CASRKPRGNEQFF

D: TRBD2
V: TRBV28
J: TRBJ2-7
CDR3: CASARRGAIAYEQYF

D: TRBD1
V: TRBV12-3/TRBV12-4
J: TRBJ1-1
CDR3: CASRAQGGTEAFF

D: TRBD1
V: TRBV7-8
J: TRBJ1-5
CDR3: CASSPPTGSNQPQHF

D: TRBD1
V: TRBV11-2
J: TRBJ2-1
CDR3: CASSLSGTGRSGEQFF

D: TRBD2
V: TRBV20-1
J: TRBJ2-3
CDR3: CSAGTSVGSDTQYF

D: .
V: TRBV18
J: TRBJ1-5
CDR3: CASSPVRHQAQHF

D: TRBD1
V: TRBV7-2
J: TRBJ1-5
CDR3: CASSPGTAYSNQPQHF

D: .
V: TRBV20-1
J: TRBJ2-3
CDR3: CSARETPTDTQYF

D: .
V: TRBV28
J: TRBJ2-4
CDR3: CASSLFSGAPAMGQYF

D: .
V: TRBV4-2
J: TRBJ2-1
CDR3: CASSQDLRVAAVNEQFF

D: .
V: TRBV5-5
J: TRBJ2-5
CDR3: CASSGGTGGETQYF

D: .
V: TRBV10-3
J: TRBJ2-2
CDR3: CAIRPAGATGELFF

D: .
V: TRBV6-6
J: TRBJ1-2
CDR3: CASSYGSRRGYGYTF

D: TRBD1
V: TRBV15
J: TRBJ1-5
CDR3: CATSRDRDESGQQYQPQHF

D: .
V: TRBV7-8
J: TRBJ2-1
CDR3: CASSFFPRQGYNEQFF

D: .
V: TRBV11-3
J: TRBJ1-1
CDR3: CASSNAGVSMNTEAFF

D: .
V: TRBV6-1
J: TRBJ2-3
CDR3: CASSLTVSDTQYF

D: .
V: TRBV7-9
J: TRBJ2-1
CDR3: CASSLALSLYNEQFF

D: .
V: TRBV7-2
J: TRBJ2-5
CDR3: CASSTPGRRPETQYF

D: TRBD1
V: TRBV5-1
J: TRBJ2-6
CDR3: CASSLGQGAGANVLTF

D: .
V: TRBV15
J: TRBJ1-1
CDR3: CANSRDPDGMVEAFF

D: .
V: TRBV12-3/TRBV12-4
J: TRBJ2-1
CDR3: CASSLLAHYNEQFF

D: TRBD2
V: TRBV9
J: TRBJ2-1
CDR3: CASSVDQREVVYNEQFF

D: .
V: TRBV18
J: TRBJ2-3
CDR3: CASSPVAQSTDTQYF

D: .
V: TRBV7-2
J: TRBJ2-7
CDR3: CASSLDPSSYEQYF

D: .
V: TRBV7-2
J: TRBJ2-3
CDR3: CASSLAFETQYF

D: .
V: TRBV7-2
J: TRBJ1-6
CDR3: CASSLALPAVSPLHF

D: .
V: TRBV27
J: TRBJ2-1
CDR3: CASSLSWQGGYEQFF

D: .
V: TRBV20-1
J: TRBJ1-5
CDR3: CSAEATGPNQPQHF

D: .
V: TRBV6-2/TRBV6-3
J: TRBJ2-2
CDR3: CASSYPNVGELFF

D: .
V: TRBV12-3/TRBV12-4
J: TRBJ2-1
CDR3: CASSLFGLRNEQFF